This TCR beta chain was identified during a study of cytomegalovirus exposure and HLA in healthy donors. Notes on the study in general: A reported reduction in N-insertions relative to the roughly 700-donor mean was seen in an Asian-associated ancestry cluster in a later analysis. Researchers catalogued approximately 170 TCR beta chains as cytomegalovirus-associated. In an earlier analysis, about 87% or about 30%: the productive usage of most TCR beta V segments.

At collection, donors were nominally healthy, but unrecorded immune exposures were probable. Amplification used 60 Vbeta primers and 13 Jbeta primers. The data were produced by immunoSEQ multiplex PCR, yet TCRdb's version contains in-frame clones alone and is incomplete. The sample includes about 160,000 clones, approximately 71% of them seen just once. Germline CDR1 and CDR2: MNHEY and SVGAGI. This CDR3 contains 15 residues. Losses at the gene ends were 6 bases for V and 0 bases for J; bases not matched to a gene: 6. Turning to this clone: The antigen is undetermined.

Sequencing was performed on PBMCs. The receptor was isolated from a woman under 30 in good health and CMV-seropositive. V is TRBV6-5 and J is TRBJ2-7; 9 nucleotides match TRBD2. The CDR3 DNA follows: TGTGCCAGCAGGTCCGTAGCGGGAGTCTCCTACGAGCAGTACTTC. Amino acid sequence: CASRSVAGVSYEQYF.